The table lists the clone carrying this TCR beta chain with a few counts. Its antigen is not known. This sample was taken from a study of CD8 T cells in ankylosing spondylitis. Study-wide points: Certain motif variants had earlier appeared in reactive arthritis synovial fluid and blood. Typical of ankylosing spondylitis blood, it appeared, was a TCR beta motif of seven to nine highly homologous variants. Clones that were linked to disease were CD8+ and were relatively rare in peripheral blood. The authors reported significant enrichment of disease-linked clones in matched ankylosing spondylitis synovial fluid.

CDR1 MNHEY and CDR2 SVGEGT come from the germline V gene. V dropped 6 bases and J dropped 7; count of bases not matched to a gene: 7. This CDR3 is built from 14 residues. By quantitative 5'-RACE with molecular barcodes, the TCR beta libraries were made. TCRdb itself ran the 5' RACE reads through MiXCR, one entry per CDR3 protein. The sample lists about 330,000 distinct CDR3 sequences; approximately 8.2% were seen once. Specimen: blood, either unsorted or a sorted T cell fraction (not recorded which). The receptor was derived from a male donor with ankylosing spondylitis. This chain joins TRBV6-2 or TRBV6-3 and TRBJ2-7; 12 bases align to TRBD2. The CDR3 spells CASSRLAGAREQYF. The CDR3 nucleotides are TGTGCCAGCAGCCGACTAGCGGGAGCACGGGAGCAGTACTTC.